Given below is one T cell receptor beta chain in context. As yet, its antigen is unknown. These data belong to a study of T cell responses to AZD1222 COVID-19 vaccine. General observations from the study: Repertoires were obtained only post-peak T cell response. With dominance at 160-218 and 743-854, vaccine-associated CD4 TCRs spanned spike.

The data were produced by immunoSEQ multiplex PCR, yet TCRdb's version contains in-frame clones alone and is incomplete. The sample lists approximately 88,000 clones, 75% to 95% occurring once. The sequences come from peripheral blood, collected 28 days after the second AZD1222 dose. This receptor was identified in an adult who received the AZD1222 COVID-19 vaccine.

CDR3 coding DNA: TGCAGTGCTAGAGACTACAGGGTACTGTTTTTT. This gives the protein CSARDYRVLFF. The chain has TRBV20-1 and TRBJ1-4, with a possible D match to TRBD1 (6 bases). Germline CDR1 DFQATT, CDR2 SNEGSKA (reference sequence). Trimming cost V 0 bases and J 13 bases, with 9 bases left between them. The CDR3 is made up of 11 amino acids.